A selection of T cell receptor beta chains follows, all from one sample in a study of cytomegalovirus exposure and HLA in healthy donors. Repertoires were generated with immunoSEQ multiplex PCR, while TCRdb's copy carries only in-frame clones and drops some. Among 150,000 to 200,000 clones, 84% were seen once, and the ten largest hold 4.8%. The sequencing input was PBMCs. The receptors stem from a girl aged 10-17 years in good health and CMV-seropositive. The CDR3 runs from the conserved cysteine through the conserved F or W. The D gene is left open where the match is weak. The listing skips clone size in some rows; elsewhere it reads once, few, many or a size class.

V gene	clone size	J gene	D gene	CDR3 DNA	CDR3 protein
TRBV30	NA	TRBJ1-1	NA	TGTGCCTGGAGCGCGAAGAACACTGAAGCTTTCTTT	CAWSAKNTEAFF
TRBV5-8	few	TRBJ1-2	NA	TGTGCCAGCAGCTTATGGAGAGACTATGGCTACACCTTC	CASSLWRDYGYTF
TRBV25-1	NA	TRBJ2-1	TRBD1	TGTGCCAGCAGTGGCGGGACAGGGCGCTCCTACAATGAGCAGTTCTTC	CASSGGTGRSYNEQFF
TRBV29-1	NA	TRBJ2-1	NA	TGCACCCCCAAGGTGGGGCGGAAACCGGAACTGACCTACAATGAGCAGTTCTTC	CTPKVGRKPELTYNEQFF
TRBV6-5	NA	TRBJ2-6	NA	TGTGCCAGCAGTTACTCAGAGCCTCGGGCCAACGTCCTGACTTTC	CASSYSEPRANVLTF
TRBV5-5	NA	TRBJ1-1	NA	TGTGCCAGCAGCTTGACAGGGTCAGCTGAAGCTTTCTTT	CASSLTGSAEAFF
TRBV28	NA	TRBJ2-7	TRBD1	TGTGCCAGCAGTCCCAGGGGGTCGGACTCCTACGAGCAGTACTTC	CASSPRGSDSYEQYF
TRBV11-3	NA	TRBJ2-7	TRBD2	TGTGCCAGCAGCTTCTTCCTGGCGGGGGGTTCCTACGAGCAGTACTTC	CASSFFLAGGSYEQYF
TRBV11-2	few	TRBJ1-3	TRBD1	TGTGCCAGCAGCTTAGTTGGGGACAGGGTTGGAAACACCATATATTTT	CASSLVGDRVGNTIYF
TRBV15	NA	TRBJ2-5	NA	TGTGCCACCAGCTACTTACAAGAGACCCAGTACTTC	CATSYLQETQYF
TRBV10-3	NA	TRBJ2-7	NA	TGTGCCATCAGTCCAGCAGGGGAATACGAGCAGTACTTC	CAISPAGEYEQYF
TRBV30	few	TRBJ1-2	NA	TGTGCCTGGAGTGTACTACTTACAGGGAGCGGCTACACCTTC	CAWSVLLTGSGYTF
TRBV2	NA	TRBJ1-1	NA	TGTGCCAGCAGGGGCTTTGGCACTGAAGCTTTCTTT	CASRGFGTEAFF
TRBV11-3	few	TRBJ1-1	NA	TGTGCCAGCAGCTCCAGGGTAAAGGGCACTGAAGCTTTCTTT	CASSSRVKGTEAFF
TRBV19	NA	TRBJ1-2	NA	TGTGCCAGTAGTCTGTCACAGGGCCGTGGTGGCTACACCTTC	CASSLSQGRGGYTF
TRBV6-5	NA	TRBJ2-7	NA	TGTGCCAGCGGACGAAGGGGGGGGACCTACGAGCAGTACTTC	CASGRRGGTYEQYF
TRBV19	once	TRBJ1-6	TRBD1	TGTGCCAGTTCAACAGGGGGGAATTCACCCCTCCACTTT	CASSTGGNSPLHF
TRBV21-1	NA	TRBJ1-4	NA	TGTGCCAGCAGCCTAGACCGGGACAGGAGCGAAAAACTGTTTTTT	CASSLDRDRSEKLFF
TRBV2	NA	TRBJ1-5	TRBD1	TGTGCCAGCAGTGACCCCGGGACAGGGATTTTGCCCCAGCATTTT	CASSDPGTGILPQHF
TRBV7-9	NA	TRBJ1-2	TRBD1	TGTGCCAGCAGCTCGACAGGGACTTTTGTCTATGGCTACACCTTC	CASSSTGTFVYGYTF
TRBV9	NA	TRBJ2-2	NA	TGTGCCAGCAGCGTAGGCGCATCCCCGGGCACCGGGGAGCTGTTTTTT	CASSVGASPGTGELFF
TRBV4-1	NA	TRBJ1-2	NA	TGCGCCAGCAGCCAAGTAACGGAGCGGGATGGCTACACCTTC	CASSQVTERDGYTF
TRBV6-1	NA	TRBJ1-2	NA	TGTGCCAGCACCATAGGACAGTCGACTAACTATGGCTACACCTTC	CASTIGQSTNYGYTF
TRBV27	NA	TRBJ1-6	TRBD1	TGTGCCAGCAGTCAAACCCTGAGGGACAGGGGGTCACCCCTCCACTTT	CASSQTLRDRGSPLHF
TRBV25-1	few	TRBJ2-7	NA	TGTGCCAGCAGCCCGGGACACAGCTCCTACGAGCAGTACTTC	CASSPGHSSYEQYF
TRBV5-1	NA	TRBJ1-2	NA	TGCGCCAGCAGCTTTCTCCACTCGGGGGGCGCGGATGGCTACACCTTC	CASSFLHSGGADGYTF
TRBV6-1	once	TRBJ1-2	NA	TGTGCCAGCAGTGATGGAACAGTATCCTATGGCTACACCTTC	CASSDGTVSYGYTF
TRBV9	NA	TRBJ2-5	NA	TGTGCCAGCAGCTCCCGGGGGACGGCAAAAGAGACCCAGTACTTC	CASSSRGTAKETQYF
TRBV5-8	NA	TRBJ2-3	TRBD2	TGTGCCAGCAGCTTGTACCTAGCGGGGGAGGATACGCAGTATTTT	CASSLYLAGEDTQYF
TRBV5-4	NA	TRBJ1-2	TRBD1	TGTGCCAGCAGCTTAATACCTATACCAGGGACAGCTAACTATGGCTACACCTTC	CASSLIPIPGTANYGYTF
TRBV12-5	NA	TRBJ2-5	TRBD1	TGTGCTAGTGGTTTGGTACTCTTAATGGACAGGGGAAAAGAGACCCAGTACTTC	CASGLVLLMDRGKETQYF
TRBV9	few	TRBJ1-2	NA	TGTGCCAGCAGCGTAGGGTCAGGAGGCTACACCTTC	CASSVGSGGYTF
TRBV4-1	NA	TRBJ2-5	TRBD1	TGCGCCAGCCGCGGACAGGGGCGTAAAGAGACCCAGTACTTC	CASRGQGRKETQYF
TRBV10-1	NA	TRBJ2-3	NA	TGCGCCAGCAGTGAGACAGACCCTAGCACAGATACGCAGTATTTT	CASSETDPSTDTQYF
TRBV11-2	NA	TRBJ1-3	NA	TGTGCCAGCAGCTTACTGAGCTCTGGAAACACCATATATTTT	CASSLLSSGNTIYF
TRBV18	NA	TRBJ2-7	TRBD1	TGTGCCAGCTCACAAGCGGGACAGGGGACCGGCGAGCAGTACTTC	CASSQAGQGTGEQYF
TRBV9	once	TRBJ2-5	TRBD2	TGTGCCAGCAGCGTGGGACTAGCGGGGGGCCATGAGACCCAGTACTTC	CASSVGLAGGHETQYF
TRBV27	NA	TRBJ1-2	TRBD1	TGTGCCAGCAGCTCCTCGGACAGGGGTTATGGCTACACCTTC	CASSSSDRGYGYTF
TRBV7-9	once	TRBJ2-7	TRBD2	TGTGCCAGCAGCACCGGACTAGCGGTCGGCGAGCAGTACTTC	CASSTGLAVGEQYF
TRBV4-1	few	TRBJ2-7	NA	TGCGCCAGCAGCCAACCCTCGACAGGCGCCTACGAGCAGTACTTC	CASSQPSTGAYEQYF
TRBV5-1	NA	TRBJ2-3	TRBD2	TGCGCCAGCGGGGGGGGCACAGATACGCAGTATTTT	CASGGGTDTQYF
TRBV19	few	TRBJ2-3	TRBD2	TGTGCCAGTTATAGCGGGGGAGGAGATACGCAGTATTTT	CASYSGGGDTQYF
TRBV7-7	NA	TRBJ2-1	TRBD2	TGTGCTAGCAGCTTCGGGACTAGCGGGGGGAATGAGCAGTTCTTC	CASSFGTSGGNEQFF
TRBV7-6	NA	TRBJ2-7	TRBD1	TGTGCCAGCACCCCCGAGGCAGGGGGCGAATACGAGCAGTACTTC	CASTPEAGGEYEQYF
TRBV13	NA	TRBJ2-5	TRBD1	TGTGCCAGCAGCTCCGGGACAGGAGGGGAGACCCAGTACTTC	CASSSGTGGETQYF
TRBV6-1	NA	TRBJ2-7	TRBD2	TGTGCCAGCAGTGAACATTATGGCGGGGGCCTAGCGGGGGCAACCCAGTACTTC	CASSEHYGGGLAGATQYF
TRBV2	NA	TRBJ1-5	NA	TGTGCCACCCAGGACAGCCCCAATCAGCCCCAGCATTTT	CATQDSPNQPQHF
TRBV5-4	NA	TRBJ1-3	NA	TGTTATCACGGTTCCTTCTCTGGAAACACCATATATTTT	CYHGSFSGNTIYF
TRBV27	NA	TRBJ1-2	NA	TGTGCCACCTATGCCGGGGGGCGCGGTGACTATGGCTACACCTTC	CATYAGGRGDYGYTF
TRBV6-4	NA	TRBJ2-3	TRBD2	TGTGCCAGCAGTGACCGGCCTAGCGGGGGGGCGGATACGCAGTATTTT	CASSDRPSGGADTQYF
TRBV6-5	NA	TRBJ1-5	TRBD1	TGTGCCAGCAGTTTAGACAGGGGCAATCAGCCCCAGCATTTT	CASSLDRGNQPQHF
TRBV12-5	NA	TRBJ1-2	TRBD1	TGTGCTAGTGGTTTGAAGGGGGCGGCGAGTGGCTACACCTTC	CASGLKGAASGYTF
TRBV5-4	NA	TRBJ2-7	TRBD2	TGTGCCAGCAGCTTACCCGGGGGGTCCGGGACGGCATACGAGCAGTACTTC	CASSLPGGSGTAYEQYF
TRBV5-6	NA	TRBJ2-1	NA	TGTGCCAGCAGCTTGAGGGGGAACAATGAGCAGTTCTTC	CASSLRGNNEQFF
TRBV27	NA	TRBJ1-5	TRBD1	TGTGCCAGCTCCCAGCGGGACAGGGGGGTCAATCAGCCCCAGCATTTT	CASSQRDRGVNQPQHF
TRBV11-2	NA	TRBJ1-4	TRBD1	TGTGCCAGCAGCTGGGCAGGGGGCGCTTCGGGTAATGAAAAACTGTTTTTT	CASSWAGGASGNEKLFF
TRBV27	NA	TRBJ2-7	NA	TGTGCCAGCAGTTTCATACCGCCCACGGGGGACTCTTTCGAGCAGTACTTC	CASSFIPPTGDSFEQYF
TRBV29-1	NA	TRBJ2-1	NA	TGCAGCGTTGGGTTTAGCGGCAATGAGCAGTTCTTC	CSVGFSGNEQFF
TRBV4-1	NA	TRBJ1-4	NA	TGCGCCAGCAGCCAAGGATGGTGGGGGGTTGGGGATGAAAAACTGTTTTTT	CASSQGWWGVGDEKLFF
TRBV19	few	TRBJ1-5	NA	TGTGCCAGTCGACAGTCCAATCAGCCCCAGCATTTT	CASRQSNQPQHF